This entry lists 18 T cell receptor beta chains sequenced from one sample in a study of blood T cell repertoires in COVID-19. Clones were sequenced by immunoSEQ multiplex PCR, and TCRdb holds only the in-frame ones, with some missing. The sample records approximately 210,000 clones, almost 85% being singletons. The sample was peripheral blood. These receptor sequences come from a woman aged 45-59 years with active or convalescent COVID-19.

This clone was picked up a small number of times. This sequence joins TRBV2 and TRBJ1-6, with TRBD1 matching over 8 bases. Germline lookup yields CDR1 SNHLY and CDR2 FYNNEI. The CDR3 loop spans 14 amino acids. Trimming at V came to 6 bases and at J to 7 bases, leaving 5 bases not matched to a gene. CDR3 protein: CASSQRQGNSPLHF. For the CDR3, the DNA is TGTGCCAGCAGCCAGAGACAGGGGAATTCACCCCTCCACTTT.

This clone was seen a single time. In nucleotides, the CDR3 is TGTGCCAGCAGCCAAGACTTGGGGCGTGAGACCCAGTACTTC. Translated, it gives CASSQDLGRETQYF. V and J are TRBV3-1 (or the pseudogene TRBV3-2) and TRBJ2-5, with D possibly TRBD1 on 5 matching bases. Germline-derived CDR1 and CDR2 are LGHDT and YNNKEL (reference sequence). This CDR3 is 14 amino acids long. V dropped 0 bases and J dropped 5 bases, with 10 bases sitting between them.

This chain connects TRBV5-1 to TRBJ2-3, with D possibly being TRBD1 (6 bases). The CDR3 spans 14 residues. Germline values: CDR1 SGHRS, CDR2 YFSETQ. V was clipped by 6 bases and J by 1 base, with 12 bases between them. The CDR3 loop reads CASKGEWGTDTQYF. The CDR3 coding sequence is TGCGCCAGCAAGGGGGAGTGGGGCACAGATACGCAGTATTTT.

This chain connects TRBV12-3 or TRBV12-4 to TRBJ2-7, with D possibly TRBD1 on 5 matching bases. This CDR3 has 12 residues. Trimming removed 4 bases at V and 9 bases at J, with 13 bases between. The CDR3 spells CASSSDIQGQYF. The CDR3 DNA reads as TGTGCCAGCAGTTCAGATATTCAGGGGCAGTACTTC.

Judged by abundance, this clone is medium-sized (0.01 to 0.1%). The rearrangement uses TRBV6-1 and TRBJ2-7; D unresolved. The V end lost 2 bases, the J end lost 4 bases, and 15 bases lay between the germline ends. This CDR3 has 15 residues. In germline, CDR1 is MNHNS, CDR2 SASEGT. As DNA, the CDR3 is TGTGCCAGCAGTGAATCCTTAGGCAGCGTTTACGAGCAGTACGTC. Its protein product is CASSESLGSVYEQYV.

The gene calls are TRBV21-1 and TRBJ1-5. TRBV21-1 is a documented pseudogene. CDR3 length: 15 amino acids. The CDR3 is CASSKEAAEDQPQHF. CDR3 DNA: TGTGCCAGCAGCAAAGAGGCGGCAGAGGATCAGCCCCAGCATTTT.

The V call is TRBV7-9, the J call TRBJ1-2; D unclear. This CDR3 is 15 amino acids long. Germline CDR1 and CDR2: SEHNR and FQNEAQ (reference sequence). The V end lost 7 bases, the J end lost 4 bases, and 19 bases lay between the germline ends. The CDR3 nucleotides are TGTGCCAGCACCTTGCCGTTAGGCAGCGCCTATGGCTACACCTTC. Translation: CASTLPLGSAYGYTF.

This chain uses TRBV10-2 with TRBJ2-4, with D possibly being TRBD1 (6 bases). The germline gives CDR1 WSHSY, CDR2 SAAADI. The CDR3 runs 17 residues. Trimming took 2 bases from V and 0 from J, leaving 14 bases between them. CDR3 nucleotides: TGCGCCAGCAGTGAGGACAGGCATCTCATAGCCAAAAACATTCAGTACTTC. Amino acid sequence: CASSEDRHLIAKNIQYF.

The CDR3: CASSLDRGYSPLHF. For the CDR3, the DNA is TGCGCCAGCAGCCTGGACAGGGGATATTCACCCCTCCACTTT. The chain uses TRBV5-1 and TRBJ1-6; 9 positions match TRBD1. Germline values: CDR1 SGHRS, CDR2 YFSETQ. The trim removed 4 bases at V and 8 bases at J, leaving 4 bases unmatched. The CDR3 is made up of 14 amino acids.

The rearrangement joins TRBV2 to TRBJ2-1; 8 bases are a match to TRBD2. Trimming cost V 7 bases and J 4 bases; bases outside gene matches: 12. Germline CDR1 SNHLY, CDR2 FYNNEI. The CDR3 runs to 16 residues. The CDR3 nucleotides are TGTGCCAGCACCCCCGGGGGGGGGACACTGTACAATGAGCAGTTCTTC. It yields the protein CASTPGGGTLYNEQFF.

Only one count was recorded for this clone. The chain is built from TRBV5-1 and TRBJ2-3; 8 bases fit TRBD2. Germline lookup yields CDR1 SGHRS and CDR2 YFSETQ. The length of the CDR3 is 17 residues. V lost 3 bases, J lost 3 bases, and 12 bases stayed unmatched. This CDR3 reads CASSSISGGGGTDTQYF. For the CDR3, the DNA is TGCGCCAGCAGCTCAATAAGTGGTGGCGGGGGGACAGATACGCAGTATTTT.

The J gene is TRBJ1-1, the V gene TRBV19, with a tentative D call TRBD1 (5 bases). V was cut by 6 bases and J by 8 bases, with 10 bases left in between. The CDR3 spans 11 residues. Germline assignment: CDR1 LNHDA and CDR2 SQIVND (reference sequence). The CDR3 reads CASSRQLEAFF. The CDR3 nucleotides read TGTGCCAGTAGCCGACAGTTAGAAGCTTTCTTT.

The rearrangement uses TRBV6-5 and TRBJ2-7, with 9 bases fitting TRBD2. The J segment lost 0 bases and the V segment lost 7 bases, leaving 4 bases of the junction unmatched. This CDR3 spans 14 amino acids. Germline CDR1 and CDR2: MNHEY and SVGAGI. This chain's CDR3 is CASTKTSGSYEQYF. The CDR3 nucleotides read TGTGCCAGCACCAAGACTAGCGGCTCCTACGAGCAGTACTTC.

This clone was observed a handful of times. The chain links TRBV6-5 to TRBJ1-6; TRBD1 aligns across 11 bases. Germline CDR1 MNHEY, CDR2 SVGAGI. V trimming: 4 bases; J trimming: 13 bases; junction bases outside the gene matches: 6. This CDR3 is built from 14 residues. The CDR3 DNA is TGTGCCAGCAGTTCCGGCGGGACAGGGGGTCCCCTCCACTTT. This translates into CASSSGGTGGPLHF.

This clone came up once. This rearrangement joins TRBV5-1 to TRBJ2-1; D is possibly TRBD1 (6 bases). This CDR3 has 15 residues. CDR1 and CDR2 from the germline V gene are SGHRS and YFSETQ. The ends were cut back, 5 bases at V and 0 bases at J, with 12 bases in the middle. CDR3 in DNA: TGCGCCAGCAGTTACACAGGGAGCTCCTACAATGAGCAGTTCTTC. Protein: CASSYTGSSYNEQFF.

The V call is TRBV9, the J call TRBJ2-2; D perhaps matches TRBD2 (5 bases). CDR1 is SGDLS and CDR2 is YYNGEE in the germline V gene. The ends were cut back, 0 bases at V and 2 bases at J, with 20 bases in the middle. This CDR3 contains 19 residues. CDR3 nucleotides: TGTGCCAGCAGCGTAGTTTCCACTAGTCCCCTCCTAAACACCGGGGAGCTGTTTTTT. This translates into CASSVVSTSPLLNTGELFF.

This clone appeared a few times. This chain's CDR3 is CASSPHADTEAFF. The CDR3 region has the DNA TGTGCCAGCTCACCACACGCAGATACTGAAGCTTTCTTT. V usage is TRBV18 and J usage is TRBJ1-1; D is unclear. V lost 1 base to trimming and J lost 5 bases, with 8 bases between them. Germline V gene data show CDR1 as KGHSH and CDR2 as LQKENI. The CDR3 extends over 13 amino acids.

The CDR3 is CASSPGQGSDTQYF. The CDR3 DNA reads as TGCGCCAGCAGCCCGGGACAGGGGTCAGATACGCAGTATTTT. The rearrangement uses TRBV5-1 and TRBJ2-3, with TRBD1 identical over 10 bases. This CDR3 is 14 amino acids long. Trimming at V came to 4 bases and at J to 4 bases, leaving 3 bases not matched to a gene. Germline CDR1 SGHRS, CDR2 YFSETQ.